This T cell receptor (beta chain) is drawn from a study of OX40 agonist ivuxolimab in advanced cancers. Study information: Hepatocellular carcinoma, melanoma, renal cell or head and neck cancer affected the dose-escalation patients.

Overall study findings and caveats: Some of the nonresponding patients also showed low levels of normalized T-cell clonal expansion.

Trimming removed 0 bases from V and 6 bases from J, with 9 bases in between. The CDR3 length is 13 residues. CDR1 SGHDN and CDR2 FVKESK come from the germline V gene. Measured with immunoSEQ multiplex PCR; TCRdb has only the in-frame clones, and not every one. The profile shows around 80,000 clones, 85% of them singletons. As for this clone: No antigen is known for it.

The J gene is TRBJ2-7, the V gene TRBV14; no definite D call. Specimen: CD4+ or CD8+ T cells sorted from blood, collected in a trial of the OX40 agonist ivuxolimab. This clonotype was sampled from an adult with an advanced solid tumor such as melanoma, head and neck, liver or kidney cancer. As DNA, the CDR3 is TGTGCCAGCAGCCAAGATCTTGAGACCGAGCAGTACTTC. Amino acid sequence: CASSQDLETEQYF.